This T cell receptor beta chain was recorded in a study of cytomegalovirus exposure and HLA in healthy donors. CDR1 is MDHEN, CDR2 SYDVKM, per germline. This CDR3 spans 14 amino acids. V gave up 2 bases and J gave up 1 base; unmatched junction bases: 1. The table came from immunoSEQ multiplex PCR; TCRdb's copy has only in-frame clones and leaves some out. The repertoire holds 45,000 or so clones, with roughly 93% as singletons. This TCR was sampled from a woman younger than 35 in good health and CMV-seronegative. The V and J genes are TRBV28 and TRBJ2-7; 8 bases match TRBD1. Sequencing was done on a sample of PBMCs. Here the CDR3 DNA reads TGTGCCAGCAGTTTAGACAGGGGTTCCTACGAGCAGTACTTC. Translated, it gives CASSLDRGSYEQYF.